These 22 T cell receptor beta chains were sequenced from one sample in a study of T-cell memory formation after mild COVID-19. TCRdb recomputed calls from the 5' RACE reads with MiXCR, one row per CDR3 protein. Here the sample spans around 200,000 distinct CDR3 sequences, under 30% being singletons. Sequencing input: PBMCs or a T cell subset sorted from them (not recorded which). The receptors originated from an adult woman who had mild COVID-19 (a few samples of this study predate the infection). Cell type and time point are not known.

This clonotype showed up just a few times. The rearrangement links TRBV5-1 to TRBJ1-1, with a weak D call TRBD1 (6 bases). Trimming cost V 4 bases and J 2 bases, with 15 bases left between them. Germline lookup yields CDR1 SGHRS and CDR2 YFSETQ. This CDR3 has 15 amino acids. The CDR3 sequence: CASSTGQLGNTEAFF. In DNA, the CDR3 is TGCGCCAGCAGCACCGGACAGTTGGGAAACACTGAAGCTTTCTTT.

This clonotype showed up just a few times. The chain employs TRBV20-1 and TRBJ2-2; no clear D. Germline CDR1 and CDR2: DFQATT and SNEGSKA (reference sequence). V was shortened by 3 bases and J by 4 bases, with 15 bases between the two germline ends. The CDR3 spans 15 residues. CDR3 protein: CSARRSEGITGELFF. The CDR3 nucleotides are TGCAGTGCTAGGAGGAGCGAAGGAATCACCGGGGAGCTGTTTTTT.

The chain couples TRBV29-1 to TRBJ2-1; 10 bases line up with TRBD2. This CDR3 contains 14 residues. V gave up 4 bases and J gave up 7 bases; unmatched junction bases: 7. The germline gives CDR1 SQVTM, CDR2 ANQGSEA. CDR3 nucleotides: TGCAGCGTTGGGCTAGCGGGAGTGGGGAATGAGCAGTTCTTC. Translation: CSVGLAGVGNEQFF.

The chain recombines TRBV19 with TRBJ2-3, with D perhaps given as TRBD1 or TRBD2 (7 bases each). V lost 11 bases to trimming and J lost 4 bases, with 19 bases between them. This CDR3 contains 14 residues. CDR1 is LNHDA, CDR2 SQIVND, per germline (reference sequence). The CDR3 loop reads CAVGEGAVADTQYF. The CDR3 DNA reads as TGTGCCGTTGGGGAGGGGGCGGTCGCAGATACGCAGTATTTT.

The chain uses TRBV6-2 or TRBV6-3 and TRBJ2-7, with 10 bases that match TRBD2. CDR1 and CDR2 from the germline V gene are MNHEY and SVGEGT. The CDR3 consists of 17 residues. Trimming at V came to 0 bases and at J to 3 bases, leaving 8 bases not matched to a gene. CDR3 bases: TGTGCCAGCAGTTACTCGATTACGGCTAGCGGGAGCTACGAGCAGTACTTC. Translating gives CASSYSITASGSYEQYF.

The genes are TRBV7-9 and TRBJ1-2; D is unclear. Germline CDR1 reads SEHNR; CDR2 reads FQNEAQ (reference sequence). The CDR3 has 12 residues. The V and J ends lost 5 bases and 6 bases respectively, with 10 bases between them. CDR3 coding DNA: TGTGCCAGCAGCATTGCCCCCGATGGCTACACCTTC. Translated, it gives CASSIAPDGYTF.

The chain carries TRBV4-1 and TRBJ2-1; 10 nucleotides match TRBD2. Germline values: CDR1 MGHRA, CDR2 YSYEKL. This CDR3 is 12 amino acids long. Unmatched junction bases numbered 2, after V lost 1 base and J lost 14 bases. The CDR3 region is CASSQVAGGEFF. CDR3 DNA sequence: TGCGCCAGCAGCCAAGTAGCGGGGGGAGAGTTCTTC.

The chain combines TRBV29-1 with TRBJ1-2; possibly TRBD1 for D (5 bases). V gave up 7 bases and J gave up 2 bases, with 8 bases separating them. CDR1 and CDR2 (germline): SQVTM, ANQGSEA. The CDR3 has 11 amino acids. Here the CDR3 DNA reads TGCAGCGCCGGGGGGAACTATGGCTACACCTTC. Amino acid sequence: CSAGGNYGYTF.

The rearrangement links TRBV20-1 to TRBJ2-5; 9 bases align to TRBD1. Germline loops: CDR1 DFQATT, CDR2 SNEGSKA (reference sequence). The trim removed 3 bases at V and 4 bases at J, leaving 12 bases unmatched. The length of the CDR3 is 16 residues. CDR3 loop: CSASGDREVRRETQYF. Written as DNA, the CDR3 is TGCAGTGCTAGCGGGGACAGGGAAGTTCGGAGAGAGACCCAGTACTTC.

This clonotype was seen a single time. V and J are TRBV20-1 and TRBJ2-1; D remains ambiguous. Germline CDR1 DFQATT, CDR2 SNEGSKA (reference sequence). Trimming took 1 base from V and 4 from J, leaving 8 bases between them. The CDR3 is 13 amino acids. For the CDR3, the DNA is TGCAGTGCTAGAGTTGGGATTTACAATGAGCAGTTCTTC. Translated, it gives CSARVGIYNEQFF.

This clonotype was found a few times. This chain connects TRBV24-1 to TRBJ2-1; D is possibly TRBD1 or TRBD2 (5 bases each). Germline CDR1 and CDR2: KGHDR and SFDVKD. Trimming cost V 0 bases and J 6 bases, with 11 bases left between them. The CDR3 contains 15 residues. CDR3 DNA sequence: TGTGCCACCAGTGATTTGGGGGGATTTGGCAATGAGCAGTTCTTC. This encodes CATSDLGGFGNEQFF.

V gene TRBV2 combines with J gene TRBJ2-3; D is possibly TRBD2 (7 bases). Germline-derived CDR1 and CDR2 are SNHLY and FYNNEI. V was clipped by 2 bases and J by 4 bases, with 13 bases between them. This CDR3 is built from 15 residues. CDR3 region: CASSEMGGGADTQYF. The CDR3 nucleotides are TGTGCCAGCAGTGAAATGGGCGGGGGCGCAGATACGCAGTATTTT.

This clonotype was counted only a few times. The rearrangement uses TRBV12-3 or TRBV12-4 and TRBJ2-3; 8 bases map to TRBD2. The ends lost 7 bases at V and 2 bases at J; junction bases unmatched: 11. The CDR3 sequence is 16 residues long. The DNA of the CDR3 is TGTGCCAGCACCCACATAGGACTAGCCGACACAGATACGCAGTATTTT. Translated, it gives CASTHIGLADTDTQYF.

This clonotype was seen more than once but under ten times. In DNA form, the CDR3 reads TGTGCCAGCAGCCGGGGTAGTATGGTTGGGGCCAACGTCCTGACTTTC. Protein product: CASSRGSMVGANVLTF. This sequence joins TRBV14 and TRBJ2-6; D call uncertain. The CDR3 length is 16 residues. V lost 4 bases to trimming and J lost 3 bases, with 13 bases between them. The germline CDR1 and CDR2 sequences are SGHDN and FVKESK. The full variable domain, its missing parts supplied by reference TRBV14 and TRBJ2-6, is EAGVTQFPSHSVIEKGQTVTLRCDPISGHDNLYWYRRVMGKEIKFLLHFVKESKQDESGMPNNRFLAERTGGTYSTLKVQPAELEDSGVYFCASSRGSMVGANVLTFGAGSRLTVL.

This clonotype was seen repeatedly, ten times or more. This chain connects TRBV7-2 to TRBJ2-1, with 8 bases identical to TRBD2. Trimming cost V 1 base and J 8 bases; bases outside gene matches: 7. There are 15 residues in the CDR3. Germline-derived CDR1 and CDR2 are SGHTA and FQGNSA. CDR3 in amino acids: CASSLDGTRGDEQFF. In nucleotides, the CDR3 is TGTGCCAGCAGCTTAGACGGGACTAGAGGCGATGAGCAGTTCTTC.

DNA of the CDR3: TGTGCCAGCACCCAAATCGAGTACATAATGGGGAACACCGGGGAGCTGTTTTTT. Protein sequence: CASTQIEYIMGNTGELFF. The chain employs TRBV7-7 and TRBJ2-2, with D hard to call. The V and J ends lost 7 bases and 1 base respectively, with 22 bases between them. From germline, CDR1 is SSHAT and CDR2 FNYEAQ (reference sequence). This CDR3 is built from 18 residues.

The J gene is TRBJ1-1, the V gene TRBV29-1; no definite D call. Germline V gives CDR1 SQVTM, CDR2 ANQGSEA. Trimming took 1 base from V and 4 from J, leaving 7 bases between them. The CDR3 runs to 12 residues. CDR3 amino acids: CSVEGVVTEAFF. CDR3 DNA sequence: TGCAGCGTTGAAGGGGTGGTCACTGAAGCTTTCTTT.

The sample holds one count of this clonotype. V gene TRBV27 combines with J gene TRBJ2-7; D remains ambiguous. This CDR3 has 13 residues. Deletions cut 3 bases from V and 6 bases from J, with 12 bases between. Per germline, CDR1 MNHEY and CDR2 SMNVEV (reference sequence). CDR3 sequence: CASSFGWLGEQYF. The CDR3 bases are TGTGCCAGCAGTTTTGGGTGGCTGGGCGAGCAGTACTTC.

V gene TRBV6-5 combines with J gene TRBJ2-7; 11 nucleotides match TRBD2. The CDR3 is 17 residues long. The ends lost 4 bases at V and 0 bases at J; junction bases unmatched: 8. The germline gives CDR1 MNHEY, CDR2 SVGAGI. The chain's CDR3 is CASSSRTSGSPSYEQYF. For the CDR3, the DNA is TGTGCCAGCAGTTCCCGTACTAGCGGGAGCCCCTCCTACGAGCAGTACTTC.

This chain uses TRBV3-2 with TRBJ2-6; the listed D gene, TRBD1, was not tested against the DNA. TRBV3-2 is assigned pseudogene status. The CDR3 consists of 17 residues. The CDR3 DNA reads TGTGCCAGCAGCCAAGCCGGGACAGCCTCTGGGGCCAACGTCCTGACTTTC. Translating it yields CASSQAGTASGANVLTF.

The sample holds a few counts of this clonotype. The DNA of the CDR3 is TGCGCCAGCAGCCAAGTTTCCTCGCCAGCGGGAGGGCCCCAGTACTTC. Encoded protein: CASSQVSSPAGGPQYF. This chain connects TRBV4-3 to TRBJ2-5; 10 nucleotides match TRBD2. Germline CDR1 is LGHNA and CDR2 is YSLEER. The CDR3 loop spans 16 amino acids. The V and J ends lost 1 base and 9 bases, in that order; junction bases with no gene match: 11.

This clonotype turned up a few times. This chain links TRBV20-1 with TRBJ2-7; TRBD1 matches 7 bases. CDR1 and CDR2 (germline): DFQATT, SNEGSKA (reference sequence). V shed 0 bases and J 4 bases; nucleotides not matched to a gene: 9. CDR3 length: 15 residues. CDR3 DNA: TGCAGTGCTAGAGACCCCGGACAGGACTGGTACGAGCAGTACTTC. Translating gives CSARDPGQDWYEQYF.